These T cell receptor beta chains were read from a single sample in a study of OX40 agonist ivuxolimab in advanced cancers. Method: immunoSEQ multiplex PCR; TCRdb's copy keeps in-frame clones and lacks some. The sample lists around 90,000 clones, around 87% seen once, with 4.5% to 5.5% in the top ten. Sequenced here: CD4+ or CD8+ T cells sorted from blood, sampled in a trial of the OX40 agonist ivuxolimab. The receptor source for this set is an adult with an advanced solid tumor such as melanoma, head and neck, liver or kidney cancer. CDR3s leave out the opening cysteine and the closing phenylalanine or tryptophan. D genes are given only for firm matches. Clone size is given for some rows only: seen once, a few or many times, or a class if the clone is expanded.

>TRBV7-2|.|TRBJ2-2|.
ASSYKLSGELF
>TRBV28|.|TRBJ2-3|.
ASRTQGVGTQY
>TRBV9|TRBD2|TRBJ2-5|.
ASSGGLASETQY
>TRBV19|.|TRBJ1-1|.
ASRMTGLNTEAF
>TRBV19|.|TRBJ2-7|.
ASSPQGGSGNYEQY
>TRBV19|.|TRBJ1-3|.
ASGPRRESGNTIY
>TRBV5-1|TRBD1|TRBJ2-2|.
ASSLTGTGSGTGELF
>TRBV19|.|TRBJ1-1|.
ASSPTGNTEAF
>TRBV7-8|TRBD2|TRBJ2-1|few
ASSLGATSRGNEQF
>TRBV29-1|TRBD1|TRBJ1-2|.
SVQDRGMNYGYT
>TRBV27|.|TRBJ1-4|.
ASSSPNEKLF
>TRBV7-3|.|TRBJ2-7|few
ASSLTQTQESEQY
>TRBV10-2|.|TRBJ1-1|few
ASSEIGAMNTEAF
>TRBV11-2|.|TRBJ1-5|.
ASSLTKDGQPQH
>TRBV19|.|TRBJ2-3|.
ASSTRGLRRSSGGTDTQY
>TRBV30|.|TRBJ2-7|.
AWSVAAGLIYEQY
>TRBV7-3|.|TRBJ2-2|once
ASSLGGTSTTGELF
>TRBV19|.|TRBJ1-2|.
ASTELGADRFYGYT
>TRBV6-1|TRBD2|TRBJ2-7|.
ASSVTSGGFSVYEQY